The 10 T cell receptor beta chains listed next were all sequenced from one sample in a study of T cells in Graves' hyperthyroidism and ophthalmopathy. The CDR3 regions of TCR beta were amplified from RNA transcripts. HTBI primers were the set used in a first-round RT-PCR of the TCR CDR3. From the multiplex PCR reads, TCRdb called clonotypes with MiXCR, one entry per CDR3 protein. The sample carries more than 150,000 distinct CDR3 sequences, over 15% recorded once. What was sequenced was blood. The receptor set was obtained from a woman aged 50 to 65 with Graves' hyperthyroidism.

This clonotype turned up a few times. One junction end disagrees with the germline gene, perhaps due to a read error. The rearrangement links TRBV4-3 to TRBJ2-3, with D possibly TRBD2 on 5 matching bases. This CDR3 region has 14 residues. The germline CDR1 and CDR2 sequences are LGHNA and YSLEER. CDR3 loop: CASSQGGFTNTQYF. CDR3 bases: TGCGCCAGCAGTCAAGGCGGGTTCACAAATACGCAGTATTTT.

This clonotype was counted ten times or more. The genes are TRBV12-3 or TRBV12-4 and TRBJ2-5, with a tentative D call TRBD1 (6 bases). V lost 6 bases to trimming and J lost 0 bases, with 8 bases between them. The CDR3 spans 13 residues. In DNA form, the CDR3 reads TGTGCCAGCAGCACAGGGCACCAAGAGACCCAGTACTTC. Protein sequence: CASSTGHQETQYF.

This clonotype was seen at least ten times. The chain links TRBV7-2 to TRBJ1-2; D uncertain. The CDR3 is 14 residues long. Germline loops: CDR1 SGHTA, CDR2 FQGNSA. Between the trimmed V and J ends, which lost 0 bases and 4 bases, there was a span of 9 bases. CDR3 sequence: CASSLARDGYGYTF. The CDR3 DNA sequence: TGTGCCAGCAGCTTAGCGAGGGATGGCTATGGCTACACCTTC.

This clonotype was picked up many times. The chain recombines TRBV6-1 with TRBJ2-1; TRBD1 matches at 8 bases. Germline CDR1 MNHNS, CDR2 SASEGT. V gave up 7 bases and J gave up 4 bases; unmatched junction bases: 9. This CDR3 region has 15 residues. The CDR3 DNA is TGTGCCAGCACCAACAAGGGGGACAGGTACAATGAGCAGTTCTTC. This translates into CASTNKGDRYNEQFF.

There are many counts of this clonotype. V and J are TRBV19 and TRBJ1-5; 8 bases are shared with TRBD1. From germline, CDR1 is LNHDA and CDR2 SQIVND (reference sequence). Trimming cost V 6 bases and J 6 bases; bases outside gene matches: 7. The CDR3 has 14 residues. The CDR3 here is CASSRTGPGQPQHF. The CDR3 nucleotides read TGTGCCAGTAGCCGGACAGGGCCAGGTCAGCCCCAGCATTTT.

This clonotype was observed at least ten times. The CDR3 protein is CSVDGGTNEKLFF. CDR3 DNA: TGCAGCGTGGATGGGGGGACTAATGAAAAACTGTTTTTT. The V gene is TRBV29-1, the J gene TRBJ1-4; possibly TRBD1 for D (5 bases). The CDR3 totals 13 residues. From germline, CDR1 is SQVTM and CDR2 ANQGSEA. Trimming removed 6 bases at V and 2 bases at J, with 10 bases between.

V gene TRBV11-2 combines with J gene TRBJ1-4; the D is unclear. With 4 bases removed from V and 0 bases from J, the gap between germline ends came to 15 bases. The CDR3 has 17 residues. Germline assignment: CDR1 SGHAT and CDR2 FQNNGV. The CDR3 region has the DNA TGTGCCAGCAGCTCCCCTCAAGTGGTCCCAACTAATGAAAAACTGTTTTTT. Encoded protein: CASSSPQVVPTNEKLFF.

The chain is built from TRBV5-4 and TRBJ1-4, with a weak D call TRBD1 (6 bases). The CDR3 runs 14 residues. The V end was cut by 4 bases, the J end by 6 bases, with 13 bases between. Germline CDR1 and CDR2: SGHNT and YYREEE (reference sequence). The DNA for the CDR3 is TGTGCCAGCAGCCACCGGGACAACTATGAAAAACTGTTTTTT. Protein sequence: CASSHRDNYEKLFF.

Ten or more counts support this clonotype. This rearrangement joins TRBV5-1 to TRBJ1-2; D is perhaps TRBD1 (5 bases). The V gene's germline CDR1 is SGHRS and CDR2 YFSETQ. Trimming cost V 0 bases and J 8 bases, with 11 bases left between them. This CDR3 has 13 amino acids. The CDR3 nucleotides read TGCGCCAGCAGCTTGGGCAGGGATGACGGCTACACCTTC. Its protein is CASSLGRDDGYTF.

This chain connects TRBV19 to TRBJ2-5; 7 bases map to TRBD1. Unmatched junction bases numbered 3, after V lost 1 base and J lost 1 base. Germline lookup yields CDR1 LNHDA and CDR2 SQIVND (reference sequence). This CDR3 has 15 residues. As DNA, the CDR3 is TGTGCCAGTAGTATAGTGCCAGGGGGCCAAGAGACCCAGTACTTC. It is translated as CASSIVPGGQETQYF.